This T cell receptor beta chain was documented in a study of shared clonotypes between healthy human individuals. Sequenced by immunoSEQ multiplex PCR; TCRdb stores in-frame clones only, minus some. The table has some 1,400,000 clones, more than 95% seen once; the top ten hold over 1%. Trimming stripped 3 bases from V and 4 bases from J, with 16 bases between. CDR3 length: 16 amino acids. The germline gives CDR1 KGHSH, CDR2 LQKENI. The TCR was taken from a man younger than 45 in good health. The rearrangement uses TRBV18 and TRBJ2-1, with D perhaps matching TRBD1 or TRBD2 (5 bases each). Sequencing was performed on naive CD4+ T cells sorted from blood. Subset denoted: CD45RA+ positively selected. This CDR3 reads CASSPLAGAPYNEQFF. DNA of the CDR3: TGTGCCAGCTCACCTCTTGCCGGGGCACCATACAATGAGCAGTTCTTC.